The clone carrying this T cell receptor beta chain was recorded only once. Enrolled during active infection, Seattle patients were then followed longitudinally. Trimming shortened V by 7 bases and J by 6 bases, and 13 bases separated the two germline ends. There are 14 residues in the CDR3. Germline V gene lookup returns CDR1 LNHDA and CDR2 SQIVND (reference sequence). Clones were sequenced by immunoSEQ multiplex PCR, and TCRdb holds only the in-frame ones, with some missing. The data show roughly 200,000 clones, about 85% seen once. The data stem from a study of blood T cell repertoires in COVID-19. At the level of the study: PBMCs, B-cell-depleted T cells, or T cells provided the cDNA or gDNA that made up the material.

The rearrangement joins TRBV19 to TRBJ1-6; D gene ambiguous. This receptor was identified in a middle-aged woman with COVID-19, enrolled during active disease. What was sequenced was peripheral blood. The CDR3 spells CASIATKGNSPLHF. The CDR3 DNA sequence: TGTGCCAGTATAGCGACAAAGGGTAATTCACCCCTCCACTTT.